This T cell receptor beta chain stems from a study of vaccination and CD4 T cells after COVID-19. Study-level information: A median of approximately 72 days (range 14 to 241) separated dose two from the taking of post-vaccine samples. Study-wide findings and caveats: A comparatively limited set of convalescent patients was examined, with no early post-infection timepoints. Clonotypes reactive to SARS-CoV-2 had a median that went up from roughly 21 to 40, but not significantly.

CDR3 length equals 15 residues. V lost 3 bases and J lost 0, with 9 bases in between. An Oncomine TCR Beta short-read assay was used to sequence the DNA from cultured CD4+ T cells. One entry per CDR3 protein, called by TCRdb with MiXCR from the PCR reads. Among about 6,000 distinct CDR3 sequences listed, 77% were seen once. As to this clonotype: Its antigen is not known.

Documented treatment: roughly nine-day PBMC culture with coronavirus spike peptide pools or control peptides (ViraFEST assay). ViraFEST used peptide pools to expand antigen-specific T cells and subsequently sequenced their TCRs. Specimen: CD4+ T cells from blood, cultured in vitro. The chain employs TRBV12-3 or TRBV12-4 and TRBJ1-5, with D maybe TRBD1 (6 bases). The receptor comes from a human donor who had recovered from COVID-19. CDR3 bases: TGTGCCAGCAGTTTTTGGGGGGCTAGCAATCAGCCCCAGCATTTT. Translated: CASSFWGASNQPQHF.